What follows are 7 T cell receptor beta chains derived from one specimen sequenced in a study of T cell responses to AZD1222 COVID-19 vaccine. The repertoire was sequenced with immunoSEQ multiplex PCR; TCRdb's copy has only in-frame clones and lacks some. The table lists around 180,000 clones, 94% of them singletons. This sample comprised peripheral blood, obtained on day 0 of AZD1222 vaccination. The receptors stem from an adult in good health.

V and J are TRBV7-3 and TRBJ2-1; D uncertain. The V and J ends lost 5 bases and 9 bases respectively, with 11 bases between them. This CDR3 region has 12 residues. Germline V CDR1 and CDR2: SGHTA, FQGTGA. The CDR3 is CASSVQWGEQFF. DNA for the CDR3: TGTGCCAGCAGCGTCCAGTGGGGTGAGCAGTTCTTC.

The chain joins TRBV28 to TRBJ1-1, with D possibly being TRBD1 (5 bases). V was cut by 2 bases and J by 3 bases, with 16 bases left in between. The CDR3 consists of 16 residues. Germline V gives CDR1 MDHEN, CDR2 SYDVKM. The CDR3 sequence: CASSLSLPGRDTEAFF. In DNA, the CDR3 is TGTGCCAGCAGTTTAAGTCTCCCGGGACGGGACACTGAAGCTTTCTTT.

The chain couples TRBV28 to TRBJ2-7; 8 bases are shared with TRBD2. Germline loops: CDR1 MDHEN, CDR2 SYDVKM. This CDR3 comprises 14 residues. J was trimmed by 4 bases and V by 5 bases; bases with no gene match: 7. The CDR3 here is CASSDPSGPYEQYF. The CDR3 coding sequence is TGTGCCAGCAGTGACCCTAGCGGGCCGTACGAGCAGTACTTC. Full variable domain (outside the CDR3, taken from reference TRBV28 and TRBJ2-7): DVKVTQSSRYLVKRTGEKVFLECVQDMDHENMFWYRQDPGLGLRLIYFSYDVKMKEKGDIPEGYSVSREKKERFSLILESASTNQTSMYLCASSDPSGPYEQYFGPGTRLTVT.

CDR3 region: CASRAAYGYTF. The CDR3 DNA follows: TGTGCCAGCAGGGCAGCCTATGGCTACACCTTC. The chain carries TRBV28 and TRBJ1-2; D is uncertain. With 6 bases removed from V and 4 bases from J, the gap between germline ends came to 6 bases. The CDR3 extends over 11 amino acids. Germline lookup yields CDR1 MDHEN and CDR2 SYDVKM.

This rearrangement joins TRBV28 to TRBJ1-5; maybe TRBD1 (5 bases). This CDR3 region has 13 residues. Looked up from germline, CDR1 is MDHEN and CDR2 is SYDVKM. Trimming stripped 7 bases from V and 6 bases from J, with 13 bases between. The CDR3 bases are TGTGCCAGCACAGGGTCGAGGGGTCAGCCCCAGCATTTT. It translates to CASTGSRGQPQHF.

V and J are TRBV6-5 and TRBJ1-2; 10 bases are shared with TRBD1. Germline trimming cut 9 bases from V and 4 bases from J; bases unmatched to any gene: 8. Germline loops: CDR1 MNHEY, CDR2 SVGAGI. The CDR3 totals 14 residues. The CDR3 nucleotides are TGTGCCAGTAGATTTGACAGGGGGCCCTATGGCTACACCTTC. Translated, it gives CASRFDRGPYGYTF.

This chain uses TRBV15 with TRBJ2-6; tentative D call: TRBD1 (5 bases). Trimming took 0 bases from V and 4 from J, leaving 10 bases between them. The CDR3 has 16 amino acids. Per germline, CDR1 LNHNV and CDR2 YYDKDF (reference sequence). The CDR3 loop is CATSRDQGTGANVLTF. The DNA of the CDR3 is TGTGCCACCAGCAGAGACCAGGGAACAGGGGCCAACGTCCTGACTTTC.